The 9 T cell receptor beta chains below were found in one sample sequenced in a study of blood T cell repertoires in COVID-19. Sequencing was performed with immunoSEQ multiplex PCR; in TCRdb, only in-frame clones are kept and a portion is missing. The table lists about 81,000 clones, around 90% of them singletons, with approximately 7.4% in the top ten. Sequencing was carried out using peripheral blood. These TCRs come from a man aged 65 to 79 with acute or convalescent COVID-19.

V gene TRBV24-1 combines with J gene TRBJ2-3; D is unresolved. The CDR3 is 12 amino acids. Germline-derived CDR1 and CDR2 are KGHDR and SFDVKD. The V end was cut by 4 bases, the J end by 7 bases, with 8 bases between. The CDR3 nucleotides read TGTGCCACCAGTGACGGCGGCTATACGCAGTATTTT. Translation: CATSDGGYTQYF.

In DNA, the CDR3 is TGTGCAAGTCGCCAGGGACAGGGCACAGATACGCAGTATTTT. Its translation: CASRQGQGTDTQYF. The chain is built from TRBV12-2 and TRBJ2-3; TRBD1 reflects the table's D call only, with no check against the DNA. TRBV12-2 constitutes a pseudogene. This CDR3 contains 14 residues.

The chain has TRBV5-6 and TRBJ1-2, with D perhaps TRBD1 (6 bases). From germline, CDR1 is SGHDT and CDR2 YYEEEE. The germline V and J ends were trimmed by 4 bases and 6 bases, with 10 bases remaining between them. The CDR3 is made up of 12 amino acids. The CDR3 DNA reads TGTGCCAGCAGCCCGACAGGTAATGGCTACACCTTC. This codes for CASSPTGNGYTF.

The rearrangement links TRBV7-9 to TRBJ2-2; D remains unclear. The V and J ends lost 1 base and 1 base respectively, with 4 bases between them. Germline assignment: CDR1 SEHNR and CDR2 FQNEAQ (reference sequence). The CDR3 has 14 residues. CDR3 nucleotide sequence: TGTGCCAGCAGCTTAGTAGTGAACACCGGGGAGCTGTTTTTT. This translates into CASSLVVNTGELFF.

This rearrangement joins TRBV28 to TRBJ1-2; D is ambiguous. Trimming removed 5 bases at V and 1 base at J, with 5 bases between. Germline values: CDR1 MDHEN, CDR2 SYDVKM. The CDR3 totals 12 residues. DNA for the CDR3: TGTGCCAGCAGTGAGATTAACTATGGCTACACCTTC. This gives the protein CASSEINYGYTF.

This chain uses TRBV25-1 with TRBJ1-6; 7 nucleotides align to TRBD1. Germline V lookup: CDR1 MGHDK, CDR2 SYGVNS. Trimming removed 8 bases from V and 8 bases from J; junction bases left unmatched: 12. CDR3 length: 15 amino acids. The CDR3 loop reads CASSRDHRGHSPLHF. The CDR3 coding sequence is TGTGCCAGCTCCCGGGATCACAGGGGACATTCACCCCTCCACTTT.

The chain joins TRBV5-4 to TRBJ2-1; D gene unclear. The CDR3 covers 13 residues. Germline CDR1 SGHNT, CDR2 YYREEE (reference sequence). V was trimmed by 4 bases and J by 5 bases, leaving 10 bases between them. CDR3 DNA: TGTGCCAGCAGCCTTTACACGAACAATGAGCAGTTCTTC. Its translation is CASSLYTNNEQFF.

The chain has TRBV5-1 and TRBJ2-2, with 13 bases lining up with TRBD2. The V and J ends lost 0 bases and 6 bases, in that order; junction bases with no gene match: 2. Germline-derived CDR1 and CDR2 are SGHRS and YFSETQ. The CDR3 is 16 residues long. In DNA, the CDR3 is TGCGCCAGCAGCTTGGGGGGACTAGCGGGACCCGGGGAGCTGTTTTTT. Translated: CASSLGGLAGPGELFF.

The V and J genes are TRBV29-1 and TRBJ1-1, with 7 bases fitting TRBD1. The CDR3 length is 13 residues. Germline CDR1 SQVTM, CDR2 ANQGSEA. V lost 6 bases, J lost 5 bases, and 9 bases stayed unmatched. CDR3 in DNA: TGCAGCGTGGAGGACAGGAGGGATACTGAAGCTTTCTTT. Its protein product is CSVEDRRDTEAFF.